The 10 T cell receptor beta chains given below trace back to one sample, sequenced in a study of beta chain features in type 1 diabetes. Expressed TCRB transcripts got sequenced, as all isolated RNA was reverse transcribed. Clones were read by immunoSEQ multiplex PCR, and TCRdb kept only the in-frame ones, dropping some. Here the sample spans hundreds of thousands of clones, about 15% being singletons. Input material: central memory CD4+ T cells from blood. The source is a man aged 25 to 40 in good health.

The rearrangement joins TRBV4-3 to TRBJ2-3; D possibly uses TRBD1 or TRBD2 (5 bases each). Trimming took 0 bases from V and 0 from J, leaving 10 bases between them. CDR3 length equals 16 residues. Germline V lookup: CDR1 LGHNA, CDR2 YSLEER. The CDR3 sequence: CASSQDWGRSTDTQYF. CDR3 coding DNA: TGCGCCAGCAGCCAAGATTGGGGACGGAGCACAGATACGCAGTATTTT.

The DNA for the CDR3 is TGTGCCAGCAGCCTCACCGGGACAGGGGGTGCCCAGTACTTC. Translation: CASSLTGTGGAQYF. This rearrangement joins TRBV7-2 to TRBJ2-5; 11 nucleotides align to TRBD1. V dropped 5 bases and J dropped 9; count of bases not matched to a gene: 8. The CDR3 spans 14 residues. Germline CDR1 reads SGHTA; CDR2 reads FQGNSA.

This clone appeared a few times. The rearrangement joins TRBV7-8 to TRBJ2-1; 11 nucleotides align to TRBD2. This CDR3 is 15 amino acids long. V gave up 2 bases and J gave up 9 bases; unmatched junction bases: 6. Germline CDR1 SGHVS, CDR2 FQNEAQ. CDR3 bases: TGTGCCAGCAGCTTAAGTAGCGGGAGGGCCATTGAGCAGTTCTTC. Translated: CASSLSSGRAIEQFF.

This clone was seen a few times. This sequence joins TRBV5-1 and TRBJ2-1; the match to TRBD1 covers 7 bases. From germline, CDR1 is SGHRS and CDR2 YFSETQ. Trimming removed 4 bases from V and 6 bases from J; junction bases left unmatched: 7. CDR3 length: 14 residues. The DNA for the CDR3 is TGCGCCAGCAGCGACAAGGCAGGGGGCAATGAGCAGTTCTTC. Encoded protein: CASSDKAGGNEQFF. The whole variable domain, remainder taken from reference TRBV5-1 and TRBJ2-1, is KAGVTQTPRYLIKTRGQQVTLSCSPISGHRSVSWYQQTPGQGLQFLFEYFSETQRNKGNFPGRFSGRQFSNSRSEMNVSTLELGDSALYLCASSDKAGGNEQFFGPGTRLTVL.

This chain uses TRBV11-2 with TRBJ2-1; D gene ambiguous. Trimming took 5 bases from V and 7 from J, leaving 9 bases between them. Germline V lookup: CDR1 SGHAT, CDR2 FQNNGV. The CDR3 length is 12 residues. The CDR3 is CASSPGRNEQFF. Written as DNA, the CDR3 is TGTGCCAGCAGCCCGGGTCGAAATGAGCAGTTCTTC.

This clone occurred a few times. This chain links TRBV14 with TRBJ1-1; 8 nucleotides line up with TRBD1. V was clipped by 1 base and J by 4 bases; unmatched bases: 8. The CDR3 spans 16 residues. Germline V gene lookup returns CDR1 SGHDN and CDR2 FVKESK. The CDR3 is CASSQVGQAYGTEAFF. In DNA form, the CDR3 reads TGTGCCAGCAGCCAAGTGGGACAGGCGTATGGCACTGAAGCTTTCTTT. Full variable domain (remainder filled in from reference TRBV14 and TRBJ1-1): EAGVTQFPSHSVIEKGQTVTLRCDPISGHDNLYWYRRVMGKEIKFLLHFVKESKQDESGMPNNRFLAERTGGTYSTLKVQPAELEDSGVYFCASSQVGQAYGTEAFFGQGTRLTVV.

This chain uses TRBV15 with TRBJ2-1, with D hard to call. CDR1 LNHNV and CDR2 YYDKDF come from the germline V gene (reference sequence). The CDR3 is 12 residues long. The V and J ends lost 0 bases and 10 bases respectively, with 7 bases between them. CDR3 residues: CATSRDVQEQFF. The CDR3 DNA reads as TGTGCCACCAGCAGAGATGTGCAGGAGCAGTTCTTC.

CDR3 sequence reads: CASSQRSDTEAFF. The CDR3 nucleotides read TGCGCCAGCAGCCAGCGGAGTGACACTGAAGCTTTCTTT. The rearrangement uses TRBV4-3 and TRBJ1-1; D remains ambiguous. The CDR3 has 13 amino acids. The V end lost 3 bases, the J end lost 3 bases, and 8 bases lay between the germline ends. Germline V CDR1 and CDR2: LGHNA, YSLEER.

This clone came up a few times. The chain uses TRBV27 and TRBJ1-2; maybe TRBD1 (5 bases). V was pared by 8 bases and J by 3 bases, with 13 bases between. CDR1 and CDR2 (germline): MNHEY, SMNVEV (reference sequence). The CDR3 sequence is 13 residues long. CDR3 protein: CASAHDSDYGYTF. The CDR3 nucleotides read TGTGCCAGCGCCCACGACAGCGACTATGGCTACACCTTC.

The V and J genes are TRBV6-5 and TRBJ1-2; a weak D match, TRBD1 (6 bases). The CDR3 runs 12 residues. V gave up 7 bases and J gave up 8 bases, with 14 bases separating them. Per the germline V gene, CDR1 is MNHEY and CDR2 is SVGAGI. The CDR3 reads CASTPGRGGYTF. In DNA, the CDR3 is TGTGCCAGCACCCCGGGTAGGGGGGGCTACACCTTC.